One sample yielded the 3 T cell receptor beta chains listed below, sequenced in a study of shared clonotypes between healthy human individuals. Sequencing was performed with immunoSEQ multiplex PCR; in TCRdb, only in-frame clones are kept and a portion is missing. The sample has millions of clones, 85% to 95% seen once. The specimen was naive CD4+ T cells sorted from blood. Subset described: CD45RA+ positively selected. The receptors derive from a man aged 18 to 29 in good health.

In the case of this clone: Within the sample, other DNA sequences also encode this same CDR3. V is TRBV7-9 and J is TRBJ1-6, with no clear D. V was pared by 1 base and J by 0 bases, with 4 bases between. The CDR3 contains 15 residues. Germline CDR1 SEHNR, CDR2 FQNEAQ (reference sequence). CDR3: CASSLDSSYNSPLHF. The CDR3 region has the DNA TGTGCCAGCAGCTTAGACAGCTCCTATAATTCACCCCTCCACTTT. The full variable domain, with the rest looked up from reference TRBV7-9 and TRBJ1-6, is DTGVSQNPRHKITKRGQNVTFRCDPISEHNRLYWYRQTLGQGPEFLTYFQNEAQLEKSRLLSDRFSAERPKGSFSTLEIQRTEQGDSAMYLCASSLDSSYNSPLHFGNGTRLTVT.

The genes are TRBV28 and TRBJ2-3; 8 positions agree with TRBD2. The V gene end was trimmed by 5 bases and the J gene end by 7 bases; junction bases not matched to a gene: 11. Germline loops: CDR1 MDHEN, CDR2 SYDVKM. This CDR3 contains 15 residues. CDR3 in DNA: TGTGCCAGCAGTCCCCCGGGGGGGTATTCGAATACGCAGTATTTT. Protein sequence: CASSPPGGYSNTQYF.

The chain employs TRBV2 and TRBJ1-2; D unclear. The length of the CDR3 is 14 residues. The germline V gene has CDR1 SNHLY and CDR2 FYNNEI. V lost 10 bases, J lost 3 bases, and 18 bases lay in between. The CDR3 spells CATPLGREDYGYTF. As DNA, the CDR3 is TGTGCCACCCCATTAGGGAGGGAAGACTATGGCTACACCTTC.